Below are 3 T cell receptor beta chains sequenced from a single sample in a study of T cells after yellow fever vaccination. TCRdb passed the 5' RACE reads through MiXCR, listing each CDR3 protein once. The data hold some 120,000 distinct CDR3 sequences, with 7.4% observed a single time. The input for sequencing was CD4+ T cells sorted from PBMCs, taken less than 11 days after the first yellow fever vaccination. These receptors all stem from a man between 18 and 29 years old who received the YFV17D yellow fever vaccine.

This clonotype was found many times. V gene TRBV5-1 combines with J gene TRBJ2-1; 9 bases line up with TRBD1. Trimming at V came to 0 bases and at J to 4 bases, leaving 5 bases not matched to a gene. CDR3 length: 16 residues. Germline CDR1 reads SGHRS; CDR2 reads YFSETQ. This CDR3 reads CASSLATGGGYNEQFF. Here the CDR3 DNA reads TGCGCCAGCAGCTTGGCGACAGGGGGGGGGTACAATGAGCAGTTCTTC. The full variable domain, with the rest looked up from reference TRBV5-1 and TRBJ2-1, is KAGVTQTPRYLIKTRGQQVTLSCSPISGHRSVSWYQQTPGQGLQFLFEYFSETQRNKGNFPGRFSGRQFSNSRSEMNVSTLELGDSALYLCASSLATGGGYNEQFFGPGTRLTVL.

In its sample, this clonotype was seen many times. V gene TRBV2 combines with J gene TRBJ1-6; D gene ambiguous. Trimming left V 5 bases short and J 5 bases short, with 4 bases between. CDR1 and CDR2 from the germline V gene are SNHLY and FYNNEI. The CDR3 spans 12 residues. CDR3 residues: CASSKDNSPLHF. Here the CDR3 DNA reads TGTGCCAGCAGTAAGGATAATTCACCCCTCCACTTT.

This chain joins TRBV4-2 and TRBJ2-2, with 9 bases matching TRBD1. The CDR3 runs to 17 residues. Germline trimming cut 0 bases from V and 1 base from J; bases unmatched to any gene: 3. The V gene's germline CDR1 is LGHNA and CDR2 YNFKEQ. The CDR3 DNA reads as TGTGCCAGCAGCCAAGATCGGGGACAGGGGAACACCGGGGAGCTGTTTTTT. It translates to CASSQDRGQGNTGELFF.